These 22 T cell receptor beta chains share one sample of origin, sequenced in a study of regulatory T cells in long-lasting Graves disease. Time point: newly diagnosed GD, antithyroid drugs for less than 3 months. Extracted PBMC RNA gave rise to the TCR library. In building TCR beta libraries, iRepertoire HTBI primers were used together with Arm-PCR of CDR3 regions. TCRdb ran MiXCR on the multiplex PCR reads and lists one entry per CDR3 protein. The data contain approximately 400,000 distinct CDR3 sequences, about 12% of them singletons. The sample was also linked to a second study, of T cells in Graves' hyperthyroidism and ophthalmopathy.

The source material was peripheral blood mononuclear cells (PBMCs), sampled at new diagnosis, from a patient treated with antithyroid drugs. Every receptor here comes from a woman aged 18-35 years with Graves disease.

The chain recombines TRBV19 with TRBJ2-7, with TRBD1 as a possible D gene (5 bases). The CDR3 runs to 13 residues. V lost 9 bases to trimming and J lost 3 bases, with 15 bases between them. From germline, CDR1 is LNHDA and CDR2 SQIVND (reference sequence). CDR3 in DNA: TGTGCCAGCCGGGCCGGACACATCTACGAGCAGTACTTC. This sequence encodes CASRAGHIYEQYF.

This clonotype showed up many times. V usage is TRBV28 and J usage is TRBJ2-5; D is undetermined. Germline CDR1 reads MDHEN; CDR2 reads SYDVKM. The CDR3 spans 13 residues. The V gene lost 6 bases and the J gene lost 1 base, with 9 bases spanning the gap. The DNA of the CDR3 is TGTGCCAGCAGATCGAAGCGCCAAGAGACCCAGTACTTC. Translation: CASRSKRQETQYF. The full variable domain, in which reference TRBV28 and TRBJ2-5 provide the parts outside the CDR3, is DVKVTQSSRYLVKRTGEKVFLECVQDMDHENMFWYRQDPGLGLRLIYFSYDVKMKEKGDIPEGYSVSREKKERFSLILESASTNQTSMYLCASRSKRQETQYFGPGTRLLVL.

V gene TRBV28 combines with J gene TRBJ2-1; the match to TRBD2 covers 11 bases. CDR1 is MDHEN, CDR2 SYDVKM, per germline. Trimming at V came to 5 bases and at J to 4 bases, leaving 7 bases not matched to a gene. The CDR3 contains 16 residues. The CDR3 DNA is TGTGCCAGCAGTATTACTAGCGGGAGAAAGTACAATGAGCAGTTCTTC. Its protein product is CASSITSGRKYNEQFF.

V usage is TRBV13 and J usage is TRBJ1-2; D is unclear. V shed 5 bases and J shed 1 base, with 8 bases lying between them. The CDR3 length is 13 residues. From germline, CDR1 is PRHDT and CDR2 FYEKMQ (reference sequence). CDR3 amino acids: CASSREGNYGYTF. The CDR3 coding sequence is TGTGCCAGCAGCCGGGAGGGTAACTATGGCTACACCTTC.

This clonotype was found a few times. This sequence joins TRBV15 and TRBJ2-7; 12 nucleotides line up with TRBD2. CDR1 LNHNV and CDR2 YYDKDF come from the germline V gene (reference sequence). This CDR3 contains 15 residues. The trim removed 0 bases at V and 3 bases at J, leaving 0 bases unmatched. The CDR3 spells CATSRETSGSYEQYF. The CDR3 DNA is TGTGCCACCAGCAGAGAGACTAGCGGGAGCTACGAGCAGTACTTC.

The chain employs TRBV11-1 and TRBJ2-6; D is undetermined. Trimming shortened V by 1 base and J by 0 bases, and 7 bases separated the two germline ends. The length of the CDR3 is 16 residues. Germline V gene data show CDR1 as SGHAT and CDR2 as FQDESV (reference sequence). CDR3: CASSLGTYSGANVLTF. The CDR3 DNA reads TGTGCCAGCAGCTTAGGGACGTACTCTGGGGCCAACGTCCTGACTTTC.

This rearrangement joins TRBV4-1 to TRBJ2-3; D is unclear. Germline V gives CDR1 MGHRA, CDR2 YSYEKL. V lost 1 base and J lost 1, with 9 bases in between. The CDR3 totals 15 residues. CDR3 sequence reads: CASSQGPLGTDTQYF. In nucleotides, the CDR3 is TGCGCCAGCAGCCAAGGTCCCCTGGGCACAGATACGCAGTATTTT.

This clonotype was recorded many times. The V call is TRBV6-1, the J call TRBJ2-1, with D perhaps being TRBD1 or TRBD2 (7 bases each). Trimming took 1 base from V and 4 from J, leaving 17 bases between them. The germline V gene encodes CDR1 MNHNS and CDR2 SASEGT. The CDR3 is made up of 17 amino acids. The CDR3 region has the DNA TGTGCCAGCAGTGAAGGGCCAGGGGGGGCACTTTACAATGAGCAGTTCTTC. This codes for CASSEGPGGALYNEQFF.

This clonotype was picked up many times. The chain combines TRBV28 with TRBJ2-5, with a tentative D call TRBD2 (6 bases). V was pared by 5 bases and J by 3 bases, with 13 bases between. Germline V gives CDR1 MDHEN, CDR2 SYDVKM. This CDR3 region has 14 residues. The CDR3 nucleotides read TGTGCCAGCAGTCCGGGGGACCCAAAAGAGACCCAGTACTTC. It encodes CASSPGDPKETQYF.

This clonotype was counted between two and nine times. The J gene is TRBJ2-7, the V gene TRBV9, with 10 bases that match TRBD2. Germline V gene lookup returns CDR1 SGDLS and CDR2 YYNGEE. CDR3 length equals 15 residues. The V segment lost 0 bases and the J segment 7 bases; nucleotides outside the gene matches: 7. The DNA for the CDR3 is TGTGCCAGCAGCGTAGATATAGCGGGAGGCGGAGAGCAGTACTTC. It translates to CASSVDIAGGGEQYF.

This clonotype was seen repeatedly, ten times or more. The chain combines TRBV6-2 or TRBV6-3 with TRBJ1-1; D remains unclear. The V end lost 6 bases, the J end lost 0 bases, and 8 bases lay between the germline ends. The CDR3 is 13 residues long. Germline lookup yields CDR1 MNHEY and CDR2 SVGEGT. The CDR3 nucleotides read TGTGCCAGCAGCTACAATATGAACACTGAAGCTTTCTTT. This translates into CASSYNMNTEAFF.

This clonotype was counted at least ten times. The rearrangement joins TRBV5-4 to TRBJ1-2; D uncertain. Germline V lookup: CDR1 SGHNT, CDR2 YYREEE (reference sequence). V lost 4 bases to trimming and J lost 5 bases, with 9 bases between them. The CDR3 extends over 12 amino acids. The CDR3 nucleotides are TGTGCCAGCAGCGGAGGATATTATGGCTACACCTTC. Its translation is CASSGGYYGYTF.

This clonotype was detected many times. The rearrangement links TRBV7-8 to TRBJ2-7, with 9 positions matching TRBD1. V shed 0 bases, J shed 2 bases, and the junction held 8 bases outside the gene matches. This CDR3 comprises 17 residues. Germline V gene data show CDR1 as SGHVS and CDR2 as FQNEAQ. CDR3 sequence: CASSLAPGQGVTYEQYV. The CDR3 DNA is TGTGCCAGCAGCTTAGCCCCGGGACAGGGCGTAACCTACGAGCAGTACGTC.

The chain has TRBV7-6 and TRBJ2-1; TRBD2 aligns across 13 bases. The CDR3 has 15 residues. The trim removed 5 bases at V and 8 bases at J, leaving 6 bases unmatched. Germline V gene lookup returns CDR1 SGHVS and CDR2 FNYEAQ. The CDR3 nucleotides read TGTGCCAGCAGCACACTAGCGGGGGGGCCCCATGAGCAGTTCTTC. It specifies CASSTLAGGPHEQFF.

This chain joins TRBV7-2 and TRBJ2-3, with a weak D call TRBD2 (6 bases). The germline V and J ends were trimmed by 1 base and 2 bases, with 7 bases remaining between them. CDR1 SGHTA and CDR2 FQGNSA come from the germline V gene. CDR3 length equals 14 residues. CDR3 bases: TGTGCCAGCAGCTTAGGGGGACTCACAGATACGCAGTATTTT. Translation: CASSLGGLTDTQYF.

This clonotype was observed at least ten times. The chain carries TRBV20-1 and TRBJ2-2; TRBD2 aligns across 7 bases. Germline V gene lookup returns CDR1 DFQATT and CDR2 SNEGSKA (reference sequence). With V trimmed by 2 bases and J by 9 bases, 9 bases remained unmatched. The CDR3 has 14 residues. The CDR3 reads CSARLPSGARELFF. The CDR3 nucleotides read TGCAGTGCTAGACTCCCTAGCGGTGCGAGGGAGCTGTTTTTT.

This clonotype was counted ten times or more. V and J are TRBV19 and TRBJ2-1; D not certain. V was clipped by 0 bases and J by 2 bases, with 5 bases between them. The CDR3 is made up of 14 amino acids. CDR1 is LNHDA, CDR2 SQIVND, per germline (reference sequence). CDR3 protein: CASSIDSPYNEQFF. The CDR3 DNA sequence: TGTGCCAGTAGTATAGATTCACCCTACAATGAGCAGTTCTTC.

The sample holds many counts of this clonotype. The chain combines TRBV6-9 with TRBJ2-7; tentatively, D is TRBD1 (6 bases). This CDR3 comprises 13 residues. Germline assignment: CDR1 MNHGY and CDR2 SVAAGI. The V gene lost 3 bases and the J gene lost 3 bases, with 9 bases spanning the gap. CDR3 sequence: CASSYRGGYEQYV. The CDR3 DNA reads as TGTGCCAGCAGTTACAGGGGCGGCTACGAGCAGTACGTC.

The rearrangement joins TRBV19 to TRBJ1-5, with 9 bases that match TRBD1. Germline lookup yields CDR1 LNHDA and CDR2 SQIVND (reference sequence). V lost 7 bases, J lost 4 bases, and 5 bases stayed unmatched. The CDR3 loop spans 14 amino acids. The CDR3 here is CASMDRGWNQPQHF. DNA for the CDR3: TGTGCCAGTATGGACAGGGGATGGAATCAGCCCCAGCATTTT.

The sample holds many counts of this clonotype. The rearrangement joins TRBV5-1 to TRBJ2-1; D may match TRBD1 or TRBD2 (5 bases each). Trimming stripped 0 bases from V and 1 base from J, with 11 bases between. CDR3 size: 16 residues. CDR1 and CDR2 from the germline V gene are SGHRS and YFSETQ. CDR3 sequence reads: CASSLAGQGSYNEQFF. The CDR3 DNA is TGCGCCAGCAGCTTGGCGGGGCAGGGTTCCTACAATGAGCAGTTCTTC.

This clonotype has at least ten counts. The chain joins TRBV2 to TRBJ2-7; the D gene is possibly TRBD2 (6 bases). Trimming removed 1 base from V and 4 bases from J, with 11 bases in between. The length of the CDR3 is 14 residues. From germline, CDR1 is SNHLY and CDR2 FYNNEI. CDR3 DNA: TGTGCCAGCAGTGAAGTGGGAGGCTTATACGAGCAGTACTTC. Protein product: CASSEVGGLYEQYF.

This clonotype was observed many times. The chain has TRBV7-2 and TRBJ2-1, with TRBD2 as a possible D gene (5 bases). The CDR3 has 15 residues. Trimming cost V 0 bases and J 2 bases, with 8 bases left between them. Germline CDR1 reads SGHTA; CDR2 reads FQGNSA. CDR3 protein: CASSLAGAPYNEQFF. The DNA for the CDR3 is TGTGCCAGCAGCTTAGCGGGAGCCCCCTACAATGAGCAGTTCTTC.